These T cell receptor beta chains were read from a single sample in a study of T cells after yellow fever vaccination. TCRdb reprocessed the 5' RACE reads via MiXCR and lists one record per CDR3 protein. Of some 54,000 distinct CDR3 sequences listed, less than 8% are singletons. Sequencing used CD8+ T cells not binding an NS4B(214-222) dextramer, sorted from PBMCs, obtained approximately 47 days after the first yellow fever vaccination. The receptors come from a man aged 18 to 30 who received the YFV17D yellow fever vaccine. CDR3s include the opening cysteine and the closing phenylalanine or tryptophan. The D gene is left open where the match is weak. Clone size is not always given. Where it is, it says once, few, many or a class for expanded clones.

d_call	clone_size	j_call	v_call	cdr3_aa
TRBD1	few	TRBJ1-2	TRBV20-1	CSALDRTYGYTF
.	.	TRBJ2-2	TRBV3-1	CTICSTSGPTLTKVGELFF
TRBD2	.	TRBJ2-1	TRBV9	CASSTDLAGDYNEQFF
.	many	TRBJ2-3	TRBV6-4	CASSAGVGTDTQYF
.	few	TRBJ2-2	TRBV27	CASSTTGTGELFF
.	many	TRBJ1-5	TRBV4-1	CASSQASGRHGRRPQHF
.	.	TRBJ2-7	TRBV19	CANRGFCEQYF
.	many	TRBJ2-3	TRBV5-1	CASSFRASVDTQYF
.	many	TRBJ1-2	TRBV5-1	CASSSDVPYYGYTF
.	many	TRBJ2-5	TRBV4-2	CASSHNQGLQETQYF
.	.	TRBJ1-2	TRBV6-5	CASSYGDGLYYGYTF
TRBD1	many	TRBJ2-4	TRBV6-1	CASSEAQGTGGDIQYF
.	few	TRBJ2-1	TRBV5-1	CASSLVSSYNEQFF
TRBD2	.	TRBJ2-3	TRBV5-4	CASSLGPLSGVSTDTQYF
.	few	TRBJ1-5	TRBV19	CASRSDNQPQHF
TRBD2	many	TRBJ2-5	TRBV4-2	CASSQDSGVRLAGGIETQYF
TRBD2	many	TRBJ2-5	TRBV7-9	CASSFGTSGGEETQYF
.	.	TRBJ1-2	TRBV7-2	CASSLAGHGLRDGYTF
.	.	TRBJ2-4	TRBV6-1	CASRSGTLLAKNIQYF
TRBD1	.	TRBJ2-3	TRBV13	CASSLGGTVPLADTQYF
.	many	TRBJ2-2	TRBV7-6	CASSLYLNTGELFF
.	few	TRBJ2-2	TRBV6-2/TRBV6-3	CASSYSARDTGELFF
TRBD2	many	TRBJ2-7	TRBV7-9	CASSNQRTSYEQYF
.	.	TRBJ1-2	TRBV7-9	CAISGDIPSGGYTF
.	.	TRBJ2-1	TRBV12-3/TRBV12-4	CASSLVPLDEQFF
.	few	TRBJ2-1	TRBV14	CASSQVTHSYNEQFF
.	many	TRBJ2-1	TRBV20-1	CSARFFPERIDNEQFF
TRBD1	few	TRBJ2-7	TRBV6-1	CAAGQGSYEQYF
.	.	TRBJ2-7	TRBV7-6	CASSSIFDETAEQYF